This is a list of T cell receptor beta chains from one sample in a study of regulatory T cells in long-lasting Graves disease. TCRdb recomputed calls from the multiplex PCR reads with MiXCR, one row per CDR3 protein. The data contain about 470,000 distinct CDR3 sequences, less than 25% of them singletons. Material: peripheral blood mononuclear cells (PBMCs), obtained when the disease was refractory, from a patient treated with antithyroid drugs. The receptors come from a female donor with Graves disease. Each CDR3 is given with its conserved first and last residue. A row's size may be missing; if present it is once, few, many or a size class.

clone size: many; V gene: TRBV28; CDR3 length: 17; J gene: TRBJ1-2; CDR3 protein: CASSITPGGQGALGYTF
clone size: NA; V gene: TRBV11-2; CDR3 length: 14; J gene: TRBJ2-5; CDR3 protein: CASSSTGGPETQYF
clone size: NA; V gene: TRBV5-1; CDR3 length: 16; J gene: TRBJ1-1; CDR3 protein: CASSFHLDRMNTEAFF
clone size: few; V gene: TRBV13; CDR3 length: 14; J gene: TRBJ1-3; CDR3 protein: CASSSLGAGNTIYF
clone size: NA; V gene: TRBV5-1; CDR3 length: 15; J gene: TRBJ2-5; CDR3 protein: CASSFPAGGQETQYF
clone size: few; V gene: TRBV3-1; CDR3 length: 17; J gene: TRBJ1-5; CDR3 protein: CASSQGWGGVTGQPQHF
clone size: many; V gene: TRBV7-2; CDR3 length: 15; J gene: TRBJ2-7; CDR3 protein: CASSLALAGDNEQYF
clone size: many; V gene: TRBV28; CDR3 length: 12; J gene: TRBJ1-1; CDR3 protein: CASRPLEAEAFF
clone size: NA; V gene: TRBV29-1; CDR3 length: 11; J gene: TRBJ1-2; CDR3 protein: CSVGLRGGYTF
clone size: many; V gene: TRBV27; CDR3 length: 13; J gene: TRBJ1-2; CDR3 protein: CASRPRGRDGYTF
clone size: NA; V gene: TRBV29-1; CDR3 length: 12; J gene: TRBJ2-7; CDR3 protein: CSVWTGGYEQHF
clone size: few; V gene: TRBV12-3/TRBV12-4; CDR3 length: 15; J gene: TRBJ2-7; CDR3 protein: CASSGSDRGSYEQYF
clone size: many; V gene: TRBV28; CDR3 length: 15; J gene: TRBJ1-6; CDR3 protein: CASKIPGTGVVSLHF
clone size: few; V gene: TRBV5-1; CDR3 length: 14; J gene: TRBJ1-1; CDR3 protein: CASSSLKSNTEAFF
clone size: many; V gene: TRBV2; CDR3 length: 13; J gene: TRBJ1-2; CDR3 protein: CASSAWPSYGYTF
clone size: NA; V gene: TRBV6-2/TRBV6-3; CDR3 length: 13; J gene: TRBJ2-7; CDR3 protein: CASSYAQSYEQYF
clone size: NA; V gene: TRBV7-2; CDR3 length: 15; J gene: TRBJ2-7; CDR3 protein: CASSLATGPTYEQYF
clone size: few; V gene: TRBV6-5; CDR3 length: 16; J gene: TRBJ1-4; CDR3 protein: CASSWTPDKATDVLFF
clone size: NA; V gene: TRBV20-1; CDR3 length: 15; J gene: TRBJ1-1; CDR3 protein: CSASPFDEANTEAFF
clone size: few; V gene: TRBV4-1; CDR3 length: 15; J gene: TRBJ1-1; CDR3 protein: CASTQGDRRNTEAFF
clone size: few; V gene: TRBV29-1; CDR3 length: 16; J gene: TRBJ2-7; CDR3 protein: CSVEDQGRGWPYEQYF
clone size: many; V gene: TRBV28; CDR3 length: 14; J gene: TRBJ2-7; CDR3 protein: CASSPVDSSYEQYF
clone size: many; V gene: TRBV19; CDR3 length: 15; J gene: TRBJ1-2; CDR3 protein: CASSLRKDGAYGYTF
clone size: few; V gene: TRBV4-1; CDR3 length: 15; J gene: TRBJ2-7; CDR3 protein: CASSHGTVSSYEQYF
clone size: many; V gene: TRBV12-3/TRBV12-4; CDR3 length: 14; J gene: TRBJ1-5; CDR3 protein: CASSFRDRNQPQHF
clone size: many; V gene: TRBV20-1; CDR3 length: 13; J gene: TRBJ1-2; CDR3 protein: CSARFAGGYGYTF
clone size: few; V gene: TRBV19; CDR3 length: 15; J gene: TRBJ2-7; CDR3 protein: CASSLAAGGIYEQYF
clone size: many; V gene: TRBV27; CDR3 length: 16; J gene: TRBJ1-6; CDR3 protein: CASSDAGAPLNSPLHF
clone size: NA; V gene: TRBV5-4; CDR3 length: 16; J gene: TRBJ2-2; CDR3 protein: CASSYPGQAGTGELFF
clone size: many; V gene: TRBV28; CDR3 length: 17; J gene: TRBJ1-2; CDR3 protein: CASSLALWSDELYGYTF
clone size: many; V gene: TRBV2; CDR3 length: 15; J gene: TRBJ2-5; CDR3 protein: CASRTDVQIQETQYF
clone size: few; V gene: TRBV29-1; CDR3 length: 17; J gene: TRBJ2-1; CDR3 protein: CSVEDRAGIDSYNEQFF
clone size: few; V gene: TRBV15; CDR3 length: 16; J gene: TRBJ1-2; CDR3 protein: CATSRGRPRGMYGYTF
clone size: few; V gene: TRBV7-8; CDR3 length: 15; J gene: TRBJ1-5; CDR3 protein: CASSPLRVGGQPQHF
clone size: NA; V gene: TRBV19; CDR3 length: 16; J gene: TRBJ1-1; CDR3 protein: CASSPLGKGLNTEAFF
clone size: NA; V gene: TRBV5-1; CDR3 length: 14; J gene: TRBJ2-1; CDR3 protein: CASSFTELPDEQFF
clone size: many; V gene: TRBV28; CDR3 length: 15; J gene: TRBJ1-1; CDR3 protein: CASSFVGHLNTEAFF
clone size: NA; V gene: TRBV2; CDR3 length: 13; J gene: TRBJ1-1; CDR3 protein: CATTRGARTEAFF
clone size: many; V gene: TRBV30; CDR3 length: 14; J gene: TRBJ1-1; CDR3 protein: CAWNLLPGNTEAFF
clone size: few; V gene: TRBV2; CDR3 length: 16; J gene: TRBJ2-2; CDR3 protein: CASRVGQGGYTGELFF